A selection of T cell receptor beta chains follows, all from one sample in a study of T cells after posttransplantation cyclophosphamide. The table came from immunoSEQ multiplex PCR; TCRdb's copy has only in-frame clones and leaves some out. The sample yields 31,000 or so clones, roughly 90% seen once. Sequenced: naive CD4+ T cells sorted from blood. The receptors stem from a man aged 25 to 40 in good health and a related stem cell transplant donor. Each CDR3 is given with its conserved first and last residue. The D gene is left open where the match is weak. The size field is filled for only some rows; it gives once, few, many or a size class.

CASSIVARGAQPQHF TGTGCCAGTAGTATAGTTGCAAGGGGCGCACAGCCCCAGCATTTT NA 15 NA TRBJ1-5 TRBV19
CASRDTGRANYGYTF TGTGCCAGCAGAGACACAGGGAGGGCTAACTATGGCTACACCTTC NA 15 NA TRBJ1-2 TRBV6-1
CASRLGQGSYEQYF TGTGCCAGTAGATTGGGACAGGGGAGCTACGAGCAGTACTTC TRBD1 14 NA TRBJ2-7 TRBV19
CASSAGRDRGTGELFF TGTGCCAGCAGCGCTGGGCGGGACAGGGGCACCGGGGAGCTGTTTTTT TRBD1 16 NA TRBJ2-2 TRBV5-4
CASSEYHRSGGELFF TGTGCCAGCAGTGAATATCACAGGTCCGGAGGGGAGCTGTTTTTT NA 15 NA TRBJ2-2 TRBV25-1
CASRDTLNTEAFF TGTGCCAGCAGGGACACTTTGAACACTGAAGCTTTCTTT NA 13 NA TRBJ1-1 TRBV2
CASSTGTGYNSVLNTEAFF TGTGCCAGCAGCACCGGGACAGGGTATAATTCTGTTCTGAACACTGAAGCTTTCTTT TRBD1 19 NA TRBJ1-1 TRBV7-2
CASSQDRGPNEKLFF TGTGCCAGTAGCCAGGACAGGGGGCCTAATGAAAAACTGTTTTTT TRBD1 15 NA TRBJ1-4 TRBV19
CASTRGQGYYEQYF TGTGCCAGTACCCGGGGACAGGGATACTACGAGCAGTACTTC TRBD1 14 NA TRBJ2-7 TRBV6-5
CASRPRTTSLYGYTF TGTGCCAGCAGACCTCGGACTACTTCACTCTATGGCTACACCTTC NA 15 NA TRBJ1-2 TRBV11-1
CASSYIRGSGYEQYF TGTGCCAGCAGTTACATCAGGGGTTCCGGATACGAGCAGTACTTC NA 15 NA TRBJ2-7 TRBV6-5
CASSVTSSGGFDTGELFF TGCGCCAGCAGCGTAACTTCTAGCGGGGGGTTCGACACCGGGGAGCTGTTTTTT TRBD2 18 once TRBJ2-2 TRBV5-1
CASRKAGAGTDTQYF TGTGCCAGTAGGAAAGCAGGGGCGGGTACAGATACGCAGTATTTT NA 15 NA TRBJ2-3 TRBV19
CASSRGGNTGELFF TGTGCCAGCAGCCGAGGGGGGAACACCGGGGAGCTGTTTTTT NA 14 NA TRBJ2-2 TRBV28
CASSQDYSNQPQHF TGTGCCAGCAGTCAGGATTATAGCAATCAGCCCCAGCATTTT NA 14 NA TRBJ1-5 TRBV6-4